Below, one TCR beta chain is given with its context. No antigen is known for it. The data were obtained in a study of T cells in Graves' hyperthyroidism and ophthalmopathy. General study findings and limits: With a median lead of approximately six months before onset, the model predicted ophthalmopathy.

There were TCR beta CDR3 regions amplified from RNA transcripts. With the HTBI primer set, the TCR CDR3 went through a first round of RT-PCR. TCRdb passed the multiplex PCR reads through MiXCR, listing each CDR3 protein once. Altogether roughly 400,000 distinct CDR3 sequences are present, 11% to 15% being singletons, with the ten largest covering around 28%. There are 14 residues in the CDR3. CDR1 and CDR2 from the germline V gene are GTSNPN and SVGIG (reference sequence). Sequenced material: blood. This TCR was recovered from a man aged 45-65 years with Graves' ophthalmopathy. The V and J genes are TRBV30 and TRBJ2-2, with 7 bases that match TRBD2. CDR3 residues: CAFGLERVTGELFF. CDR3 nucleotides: TGTGCTTTCGGACTAGAGAGGGTCACCGGGGAGCTGTTTTTT.